Listed here are 32 T cell receptor beta chains from one sample, sequenced in a study of T cell responses to AZD1222 COVID-19 vaccine. Produced via immunoSEQ multiplex PCR; TCRdb's table is partial and in-frame only. The data contain roughly 200,000 clones, 85% to 95% of them singletons. This sample comprised peripheral blood, obtained 28 days after the second dose of the MenACWY control vaccine. The source of these receptors is an adult who received the MenACWY meningococcal vaccine as a control.

The V gene is TRBV5-5, the J gene TRBJ2-5; tentative D call: TRBD2 (5 bases). Germline CDR1 and CDR2: SGHKS and YYEKEE (reference sequence). CDR3 size: 14 residues. Trimming shortened V by 4 bases and J by 7 bases, and 17 bases separated the two germline ends. In nucleotides, the CDR3 is TGTGCCAGCAGCCAACGGACTGCCCAGGTGACCCAGTACTTC. It encodes CASSQRTAQVTQYF.

This clone was counted a single time. CDR3 nucleotides: TGCGCCAGCAGCGCCCAGGGACGTAATTCACCCCTCCACTTT. This codes for CASSAQGRNSPLHF. The chain combines TRBV10-1 with TRBJ1-6, with D maybe TRBD1 (5 bases). This CDR3 is built from 14 residues. Per the germline V gene, CDR1 is WNHNN and CDR2 is SYGVQD (reference sequence). Trimming shortened V by 6 bases and J by 6 bases, and 12 bases separated the two germline ends.

The V call is TRBV5-1, the J call TRBJ1-1, with no clear D. This CDR3 is built from 15 residues. V lost 1 base, J lost 1 base, and 11 bases lay in between. Germline values: CDR1 SGHRS, CDR2 YFSETQ. The DNA of the CDR3 is TGCGCCAGCAGCTTGTGGTCTCCATCGAACACTGAAGCTTTCTTT. It codes for CASSLWSPSNTEAFF. Supplemented by reference TRBV5-1 and TRBJ1-1, the full variable domain reads KAGVTQTPRYLIKTRGQQVTLSCSPISGHRSVSWYQQTPGQGLQFLFEYFSETQRNKGNFPGRFSGRQFSNSRSEMNVSTLELGDSALYLCASSLWSPSNTEAFFGQGTRLTVV.

This chain links TRBV30 with TRBJ2-5, with 12 nucleotides matching TRBD2. CDR1 is GTSNPN and CDR2 is SVGIG in the germline V gene (reference sequence). The CDR3 is 16 residues long. Germline trimming cut 4 bases from V and 5 bases from J; bases unmatched to any gene: 11. This chain's CDR3 is CAWTTILAGGPETQYF. The CDR3 DNA is TGTGCCTGGACGACGATCCTAGCGGGGGGGCCGGAGACCCAGTACTTC.

V usage is TRBV5-1 and J usage is TRBJ1-3; TRBD1 aligns across 7 bases. Germline CDR1 and CDR2: SGHRS and YFSETQ. CDR3 size: 15 residues. The junction had 2 bases not matched to a gene; V was cut back by 0 bases and J by 2 bases. CDR3 region: CASSLGRGPGNTIYF. The CDR3 DNA reads as TGCGCCAGCAGCTTGGGAAGGGGGCCTGGAAACACCATATATTTT.

V is TRBV18 and J is TRBJ2-3, with 10 bases matching TRBD2. The CDR3 spans 15 residues. Unmatched junction bases numbered 8, after V lost 6 bases and J lost 5 bases. The germline V gene encodes CDR1 KGHSH and CDR2 LQKENI. The CDR3 nucleotides read TGTGCCAGCTCCCCTCTAGCGGGGGCTGTAGATACGCAGTATTTT. Translating it yields CASSPLAGAVDTQYF.

The rearrangement links TRBV3-1 (or the pseudogene TRBV3-2) to TRBJ2-2; the D is unclear. Looked up from germline, CDR1 is LGHDT and CDR2 is YNNKEL (reference sequence). This CDR3 is built from 12 residues. Trimming took off 3 bases at V and 7 bases at J, with 6 bases between the two ends. The CDR3 coding sequence is TGTGCCAGCAGCCAGGCATTCGGGGAGCTGTTTTTT. Its protein product is CASSQAFGELFF.

V and J are TRBV7-8 and TRBJ1-2, with D perhaps TRBD1 (6 bases). The CDR3 runs to 16 residues. The V end was cut by 5 bases, the J end by 7 bases, with 23 bases between. Germline V gene data show CDR1 as SGHVS and CDR2 as FQNEAQ. In nucleotides, the CDR3 is TGTGCCAGCAGCCTGGACCGTTTGGGGGCATTGGTTGGCTACACCTTC. Amino acid sequence: CASSLDRLGALVGYTF.

This sequence joins TRBV18 and TRBJ2-2, with TRBD1 as a possible D gene (5 bases). Trimming stripped 1 base from V and 7 bases from J, with 10 bases between. Germline V gene lookup returns CDR1 KGHSH and CDR2 LQKENI. The CDR3 runs to 14 residues. The CDR3 coding sequence is TGTGCCAGCTCACCACGGGCCGACAGCGGGGAGCTGTTTTTT. It codes for CASSPRADSGELFF.

This rearrangement joins TRBV19 to TRBJ1-6, with TRBD1 as a possible D gene (5 bases). This CDR3 has 16 residues. V lost 11 bases, J lost 1 base, and 18 bases lay in between. Looked up from germline, CDR1 is LNHDA and CDR2 is SQIVND (reference sequence). In nucleotides, the CDR3 is TGTGCCGCCTCCGGCAGGGCGGGATCCTATAATTCACCCCTCCACTTT. Translation gives CAASGRAGSYNSPLHF.

This chain joins TRBV4-3 and TRBJ1-3; 7 bases align to TRBD1. CDR1 and CDR2 (germline): LGHNA, YSLEER. The CDR3 is 15 amino acids. The ends lost 1 base at V and 8 bases at J; junction bases unmatched: 8. The CDR3: CASSQATGFTDTIYF. The CDR3 DNA sequence: TGCGCCAGCAGCCAAGCGACAGGGTTCACTGACACCATATATTTT.

V and J are TRBV6-5 and TRBJ1-2, with TRBD1 identical over 7 bases. Germline CDR1 and CDR2: MNHEY and SVGAGI. CDR3 length: 15 residues. Trimming cost V 2 bases and J 4 bases; bases outside gene matches: 7. Here the CDR3 reads CASSYPTGYGYGYTF. DNA for the CDR3: TGTGCCAGCAGTTACCCGACAGGGTACGGCTATGGCTACACCTTC.

The chain has TRBV19 and TRBJ1-5, with no clear D. CDR1 is LNHDA and CDR2 is SQIVND in the germline V gene (reference sequence). This CDR3 has 15 amino acids. Trimming took off 5 bases at V and 8 bases at J, with 19 bases between the two ends. CDR3 region: CASSSDVGIGKPQHF. The CDR3, as DNA: TGTGCCAGTAGTTCGGATGTGGGGATTGGGAAGCCCCAGCATTTT.

The rearrangement joins TRBV4-1 to TRBJ1-1; D remains ambiguous. This CDR3 region has 16 residues. The germline V and J ends were trimmed by 0 bases and 1 base, with 12 bases remaining between them. The germline gives CDR1 MGHRA, CDR2 YSYEKL. The CDR3 bases are TGCGCCAGCAGCCAAGAGGTTCGGGGAACGAACACTGAAGCTTTCTTT. This codes for CASSQEVRGTNTEAFF.

This chain joins TRBV19 and TRBJ1-1; 9 bases line up with TRBD1. This CDR3 has 14 residues. The trim removed 2 bases at V and 5 bases at J, leaving 3 bases unmatched. Germline lookup yields CDR1 LNHDA and CDR2 SQIVND (reference sequence). The CDR3 sequence is CASSITGGRTEAFF. The CDR3 bases are TGTGCCAGTAGTATAACAGGGGGCCGGACTGAAGCTTTCTTT. Variable domain in full (rest from reference TRBV19 and TRBJ1-1): DGGITQSPKYLFRKEGQNVTLSCEQNLNHDAMYWYRQDPGQGLRLIYYSQIVNDFQKGDIAEGYSVSREKKESFPLTVTSAQKNPTAFYLCASSITGGRTEAFFGQGTRLTVV.

The V call is TRBV6-4, the J call TRBJ2-7; D unclear. This CDR3 comprises 13 residues. Germline values: CDR1 MRHNA, CDR2 SNTAGT. The V end was cut by 8 bases, the J end by 2 bases, with 13 bases between. The DNA for the CDR3 is TGTGCCAGCCAGGCGCGGTGGACCTACGAGCAGTACTTC. It specifies CASQARWTYEQYF.

The chain recombines TRBV4-2 with TRBJ1-4; D is ambiguous. The CDR3 is 12 amino acids. CDR1 and CDR2 from the germline V gene are LGHNA and YNFKEQ. Trimming cost V 1 base and J 13 bases, with 10 bases left between them. DNA for the CDR3: TGTGCCAGCAGCCAAGCGAAGTTAGGACTGTTTTTT. It encodes CASSQAKLGLFF.

The genes are TRBV6-2 or TRBV6-3 and TRBJ2-5, with a tentative D call TRBD1 (5 bases). The germline gives CDR1 MNHEY, CDR2 SVGEGT. CDR3 length equals 13 residues. V dropped 4 bases and J dropped 3 bases, with 9 bases sitting between them. CDR3 in DNA: TGTGCCAGCAGTTTGGGGCAGAAAGAGACCCAGTACTTC. It encodes CASSLGQKETQYF.

V usage is TRBV7-9 and J usage is TRBJ1-1, with 7 bases lining up with TRBD1. The CDR3 extends over 14 amino acids. V trimming: 4 bases; J trimming: 2 bases; junction bases outside the gene matches: 4. Germline values: CDR1 SEHNR, CDR2 FQNEAQ (reference sequence). In DNA form, the CDR3 reads TGTGCCAGCAGCTGGGACAGACTAAACACTGAAGCTTTCTTT. This sequence encodes CASSWDRLNTEAFF.

The chain recombines TRBV28 with TRBJ1-2; TRBD1 is a possible D gene (6 bases). Germline-derived CDR1 and CDR2 are MDHEN and SYDVKM. With 3 bases removed from V and 8 bases from J, the gap between germline ends came to 16 bases. The CDR3 spans 14 residues. The CDR3 bases are TGTGCCAGCAGTTTGGGGGCCGCGCGGCGGGGCTACACCTTC. It specifies CASSLGAARRGYTF.

J is TRBJ1-5 and V is TRBV5-6, with TRBD1 matching 7 bases. The germline V gene encodes CDR1 SGHDT and CDR2 YYEEEE. The junction had 6 bases not matched to a gene; V was cut back by 4 bases and J by 2 bases. The CDR3 sequence is 15 residues long. CDR3 protein: CASSMTQGGNQPQHF. Here the CDR3 DNA reads TGTGCCAGCAGCATGACCCAGGGGGGCAATCAGCCCCAGCATTTT.

The V and J genes are TRBV6-5 and TRBJ1-4; 7 nucleotides agree with TRBD1. Losses at the gene ends were 6 bases for V and 2 bases for J; bases not matched to a gene: 6. The germline gives CDR1 MNHEY, CDR2 SVGAGI. The CDR3 loop spans 15 amino acids. As DNA, the CDR3 is TGTGCCAGCAGCGCCACAGGGGTGACTAATGAAAAACTGTTTTTT. This translates into CASSATGVTNEKLFF.

This sequence joins TRBV7-5 and TRBJ1-3. TRBV7-5 is reported as a pseudogene. The CDR3 has 18 residues. CDR3 nucleotide sequence: TGTGTCAGAAGCTTAGCGCGTATTTGGGCTATCGGGGGAAACACCATATATTTT. Amino acids: CVRSLARIWAIGGNTIYF.

The genes are TRBV5-6 and TRBJ2-7; no clear D gene. V was trimmed by 1 base and J by 2 bases, leaving 10 bases between them. Germline-derived CDR1 and CDR2 are SGHDT and YYEEEE. The length of the CDR3 is 14 residues. The CDR3 nucleotides read TGTGCCAGCAGCTTGCTGTACGGCACCTACGAGCAGTACTTC. This encodes CASSLLYGTYEQYF.

This chain connects TRBV18 to TRBJ2-2; D not certain. This CDR3 region has 14 residues. The V end lost 2 bases, the J end lost 1 base, and 5 bases lay between the germline ends. Germline loops: CDR1 KGHSH, CDR2 LQKENI. The CDR3 protein is CASSPIRNTGELFF. CDR3 bases: TGTGCCAGCTCACCAATCAGGAACACCGGGGAGCTGTTTTTT. The variable domain in full, with the rest retrieved from reference TRBV18 and TRBJ2-2, is NAGVMQNPRHLVRRRGQEARLRCSPMKGHSHVYWYRQLPEEGLKFMVYLQKENIIDESGMPKERFSAEFPKEGPSILRIQQVVRGDSAAYFCASSPIRNTGELFFGEGSRLTVL.

This chain links TRBV18 with TRBJ1-5; 8 bases agree with TRBD1. V shed 6 bases, J shed 1 base, and the junction held 17 bases outside the gene matches. Germline CDR1 and CDR2: KGHSH and LQKENI. The CDR3 covers 19 residues. CDR3 amino acids: CASSRGQGALSMSNQPQHF. The CDR3 DNA reads as TGTGCCAGCTCCCGGGGGCAGGGGGCCCTCTCGATGAGCAATCAGCCCCAGCATTTT.

This chain uses TRBV7-8 with TRBJ1-6, with D uncertain. CDR1 SGHVS and CDR2 FQNEAQ come from the germline V gene. There are 16 residues in the CDR3. Trimming stripped 5 bases from V and 7 bases from J, with 18 bases between. CDR3 sequence reads: CASSPTTRAQNSPLHF. CDR3 bases: TGTGCCAGCAGCCCCACCACGCGCGCGCAAAATTCACCCCTCCACTTT.

The chain has TRBV19 and TRBJ1-2; D is possibly TRBD1 (5 bases). The V end was cut by 7 bases, the J end by 6 bases, with 15 bases between. Germline CDR1 and CDR2: LNHDA and SQIVND (reference sequence). This CDR3 comprises 13 residues. The CDR3 DNA reads as TGTGCCAGTACCCTCCGGCAGGACAATGGCTACACCTTC. Translated: CASTLRQDNGYTF. Supplemented by reference TRBV19 and TRBJ1-2, the full variable domain reads DGGITQSPKYLFRKEGQNVTLSCEQNLNHDAMYWYRQDPGQGLRLIYYSQIVNDFQKGDIAEGYSVSREKKESFPLTVTSAQKNPTAFYLCASTLRQDNGYTFGSGTRLTVV.

This chain uses TRBV9 with TRBJ2-1, with 9 positions matching TRBD1. This CDR3 has 17 amino acids. The junction had 13 bases not matched to a gene; V was cut back by 0 bases and J by 9 bases. The germline V gene encodes CDR1 SGDLS and CDR2 YYNGEE. CDR3 region: CASSVGTGGEPRSEQFF. DNA for the CDR3: TGTGCCAGCAGCGTAGGTACAGGGGGCGAACCAAGGAGTGAGCAGTTCTTC.

This clone has just one count. The genes are TRBV6-2 or TRBV6-3 and TRBJ2-1; possibly TRBD2 for D (5 bases). CDR1 and CDR2 from the germline V gene are MNHEY and SVGEGT. This CDR3 contains 17 residues. V gave up 6 bases and J gave up 0 bases, with 18 bases separating them. The CDR3 region is CASSWVSRGFSYNEQFF. The CDR3 bases are TGTGCCAGCAGCTGGGTCTCAAGAGGGTTCTCCTACAATGAGCAGTTCTTC.

This rearrangement joins TRBV6-2 or TRBV6-3 to TRBJ2-2; TRBD1 matches at 7 bases. The germline gives CDR1 MNHEY, CDR2 SVGEGT. The CDR3 totals 18 residues. J was trimmed by 3 bases and V by 6 bases; bases with no gene match: 16. The CDR3 reads CASSLPGQHPGYTGELFF. The CDR3 DNA reads as TGTGCCAGCAGCCTCCCGGGACAGCACCCTGGTTACACCGGGGAGCTGTTTTTT.

This sequence joins TRBV7-2 and TRBJ2-5; 8 bases are a match to TRBD1. Per the germline V gene, CDR1 is SGHTA and CDR2 is FQGNSA. The CDR3 length is 16 residues. V dropped 3 bases and J dropped 5; count of bases not matched to a gene: 11. The DNA for the CDR3 is TGTGCCAGCAGCTTTGCTGGACAGGGCCGATCCGAGACCCAGTACTTC. Translated: CASSFAGQGRSETQYF.